This TCR beta chain was captured by sequencing in a study of blood T cell repertoires in COVID-19. Study-level information: T cells, B-cell-depleted T cells, or PBMCs supplied cDNA or gDNA.

Participant-given clinical history determined each cohort assignment. Two consecutive negative NP/OP PCR tests, clearance, or resolved symptoms defined Cohort 3 recovery. Method: immunoSEQ multiplex PCR; TCRdb's copy keeps in-frame clones and lacks some. The table shows under 200,000 clones, with approximately 80% occurring only once. The CDR3 runs 11 residues. Germline V gene lookup returns CDR1 MNHEY and CDR2 SVGAGI. V dropped 8 bases and J dropped 6 bases, with 8 bases sitting between them. This chain connects TRBV6-5 to TRBJ2-1; D not certain. Sequencing input: PBMCs or T cells enriched from blood (not recorded which). This TCR was recovered from a woman aged 55 to 70 who had recovered from COVID-19. The CDR3 region is CASLRLNEQFF. In DNA, the CDR3 is TGTGCCAGCCTACGTCTCAATGAGCAGTTCTTC.